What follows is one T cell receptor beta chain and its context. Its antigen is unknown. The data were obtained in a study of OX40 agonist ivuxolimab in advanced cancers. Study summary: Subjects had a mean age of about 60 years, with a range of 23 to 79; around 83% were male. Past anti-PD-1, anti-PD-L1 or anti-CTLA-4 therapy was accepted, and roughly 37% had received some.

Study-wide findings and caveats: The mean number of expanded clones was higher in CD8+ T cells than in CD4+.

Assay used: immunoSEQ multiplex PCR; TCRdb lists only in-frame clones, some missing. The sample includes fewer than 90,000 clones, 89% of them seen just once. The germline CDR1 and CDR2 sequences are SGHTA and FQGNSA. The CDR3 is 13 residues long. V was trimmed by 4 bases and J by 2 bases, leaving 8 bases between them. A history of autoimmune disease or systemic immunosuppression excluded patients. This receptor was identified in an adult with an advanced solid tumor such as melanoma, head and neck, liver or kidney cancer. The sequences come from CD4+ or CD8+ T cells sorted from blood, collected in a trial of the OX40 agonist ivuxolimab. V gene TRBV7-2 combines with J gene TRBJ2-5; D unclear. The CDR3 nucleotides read TGTGCCAGCAGCTCCCTAAGGCAAGAGACCCAGTACTTC. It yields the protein CASSSLRQETQYF.